This T cell receptor (beta chain) originates from a study of response to subunit inactivated influenza vaccine. Study-level findings and limits: Only a handful of new T cells, the authors suggested, are recruited with each seasonal influenza vaccination.

Comments on this clonotype: Its antigen is still unknown.

MiXCR was run by TCRdb on the RT-PCR reads, yielding one entry per CDR3 protein. The sample has more than 450,000 distinct CDR3 sequences, 12% seen once. With 2 bases removed from V and 7 bases from J, the gap between germline ends came to 21 bases. The CDR3 loop spans 17 amino acids. Germline CDR1 and CDR2: SGHTA and FQGNSA. The receptor comes from a man aged 50 to 60 who received an inactivated influenza vaccine. Source: PBMCs from blood, taken on the day of vaccination. The V call is TRBV7-2, the J call TRBJ2-1; D gene uncertain. The CDR3 region is CASSLYGVASLGNEQFF. As DNA, the CDR3 is TGTGCCAGCAGCTTATATGGTGTGGCCTCCCTAGGGAATGAGCAGTTCTTC.